This T cell receptor beta chain emerged from a study of blood T cell repertoires in COVID-19. Study as a whole: Acute and convalescent COVID-19 samples came from the United States, Italy and Spain. T cells, B-cell-depleted T cells, or PBMCs supplied cDNA or gDNA.

This table comes from immunoSEQ multiplex PCR, and its TCRdb copy is limited to in-frame clones, with some not included. The sample holds nearly 55,000 clones, approximately 80% seen once. CDR1 and CDR2 from the germline V gene are LGHNA and YSLEER. The CDR3 totals 17 residues. V was trimmed by 0 bases and J by 2 bases, leaving 14 bases between them. The specimen sequenced was peripheral blood. V is TRBV4-3 and J is TRBJ1-5; the D gene is possibly TRBD1 (6 bases). The TCR sequence derives from a human donor with active or convalescent COVID-19. The donor label of this sample is uncertain. The CDR3 coding sequence is TGCGCCAGCAGCCAAGATTTGGGGGCTGGTGGCAATCAGCCCCAGCATTTT. It encodes CASSQDLGAGGNQPQHF.